Each of the 11 T cell receptor beta chains below was sequenced from the same sample in a study of regulatory T cells in long-lasting Graves disease. Time point denoted: persistent/refractory GD, antithyroid drugs over 5 years with positive TRAb. RNA from PBMCs was the source of the TCR library. Researchers made TCR beta libraries by using iRepertoire HTBI primers and running Arm-PCR on CDR3 regions. MiXCR, run by TCRdb on the multiplex PCR reads, gives a single entry per CDR3 protein. This sample has fewer than 600,000 distinct CDR3 sequences, with 20% to 25% found just once. The sample consisted of peripheral blood mononuclear cells (PBMCs), taken when the disease was refractory, from a patient treated with antithyroid drugs. These receptors came from a female donor with Graves disease.

The chain links TRBV19 to TRBJ1-5; a weak D match, TRBD1 (5 bases). This CDR3 has 14 amino acids. The germline V gene has CDR1 LNHDA and CDR2 SQIVND (reference sequence). The V gene lost 4 bases and the J gene lost 2 bases, with 9 bases spanning the gap. CDR3 amino acids: CASSNQGGNQPQHF. Here the CDR3 DNA reads TGTGCCAGTAGTAATCAGGGCGGCAATCAGCCCCAGCATTTT.

At least ten counts were recorded for this clonotype. The chain recombines TRBV7-2 with TRBJ2-7, with D perhaps TRBD1 or TRBD2 (6 bases each). This CDR3 contains 14 residues. The germline V and J ends were trimmed by 7 bases and 2 bases, with 15 bases remaining between them. The V gene's germline CDR1 is SGHTA and CDR2 FQGNSA. CDR3 sequence: CASTWGAGPYEQYF. In DNA, the CDR3 is TGTGCCAGCACCTGGGGGGCGGGTCCCTACGAGCAGTACTTC. The full variable domain, with the rest looked up from reference TRBV7-2 and TRBJ2-7, is GAGVSQSPSNKVTEKGKDVELRCDPISGHTALYWYRQSLGQGLEFLIYFQGNSAPDKSGLPSDRFSAERTGGSVSTLTIQRTQQEDSAVYLCASTWGAGPYEQYFGPGTRLTVT.

This clonotype was seen at least ten times. This sequence joins TRBV7-9 and TRBJ1-2; 10 bases fit TRBD1. V gave up 5 bases and J gave up 0 bases; unmatched junction bases: 12. This CDR3 comprises 18 residues. The germline V gene has CDR1 SEHNR and CDR2 FQNEAQ (reference sequence). The CDR3, as DNA: TGTGCCAGCAGCGACCGGGACAGGGGACGGAACACTAACTATGGCTACACCTTC. It is translated as CASSDRDRGRNTNYGYTF. Drawing the rest from reference TRBV7-9 and TRBJ1-2, the complete variable domain is DTGVSQNPRHKITKRGQNVTFRCDPISEHNRLYWYRQTLGQGPEFLTYFQNEAQLEKSRLLSDRFSAERPKGSFSTLEIQRTEQGDSAMYLCASSDRDRGRNTNYGYTFGSGTRLTVV.

This clonotype was seen repeatedly, ten times or more. The chain combines TRBV6-1 with TRBJ1-1; 10 positions agree with TRBD1. CDR1 and CDR2 (germline): MNHNS, SASEGT. The CDR3 is 15 amino acids. The junction had 9 bases not matched to a gene; V was cut back by 6 bases and J by 5 bases. CDR3 in DNA: TGTGCCAGCAGACCTACCGGGACAGGGGAAACTGAAGCTTTCTTT. This encodes CASRPTGTGETEAFF.

This clonotype has ten or more counts. The chain couples TRBV6-2 or TRBV6-3 to TRBJ2-7; possible D gene TRBD1, 5 bases. Germline values: CDR1 MNHEY, CDR2 SVGEGT. V was pared by 0 bases and J by 0 bases, with 12 bases between. CDR3 length: 16 amino acids. CDR3 residues: CASSYSTVQGSYEQYF. CDR3 DNA: TGTGCCAGCAGTTACTCGACGGTGCAGGGCTCCTACGAGCAGTACTTC.

The chain combines TRBV6-1 with TRBJ1-1; D perhaps matches TRBD1 (5 bases). The V end was cut by 8 bases, the J end by 2 bases, with 9 bases between. CDR3 length: 12 residues. The germline V gene has CDR1 MNHNS and CDR2 SASEGT. As DNA, the CDR3 is TGTGCCAGCTTTCGGGGCAACACTGAAGCTTTCTTT. Protein: CASFRGNTEAFF.

This clonotype was observed a single time. A much larger clone differs by one base, so this may be a read error. This chain joins TRBV7-2 and TRBJ2-7, with a weak D call TRBD2 (5 bases). CDR1 is SGHTA and CDR2 is FQGNSA in the germline V gene. This CDR3 spans 14 amino acids. The CDR3 DNA reads as TGTGCCAACAGCTTAACTAGAGGCTCCTACGAGCAGTACTTC. This encodes CANSLTRGSYEQYF.

The table lists this clonotype with a few counts. The rearrangement uses TRBV4-3 and TRBJ1-4; TRBD1 agrees at 10 bases. Germline V gene sequence: CDR1 LGHNA, CDR2 YSLEER. The CDR3 loop spans 17 amino acids. V dropped 4 bases and J dropped 8; count of bases not matched to a gene: 13. In nucleotides, the CDR3 is TGCGCCAGCAGCCCCTGGCGGGAGGGGACAGGGGACGAAAAACTGTTTTTT. As protein: CASSPWREGTGDEKLFF.

This chain uses TRBV5-1 with TRBJ1-2; D remains ambiguous. The CDR3 loop spans 13 amino acids. Germline loops: CDR1 SGHRS, CDR2 YFSETQ. The V end was cut by 4 bases, the J end by 8 bases, with 15 bases between. CDR3 region: CASSQQTTGGYTF. CDR3 DNA: TGCGCCAGCAGCCAACAAACGACGGGGGGCTACACCTTC.

This clonotype has at least ten counts. V usage is TRBV2 and J usage is TRBJ1-6; 9 bases line up with TRBD1. The CDR3 sequence is 15 residues long. CDR1 is SNHLY, CDR2 FYNNEI, per germline. Unmatched junction bases numbered 9, after V lost 5 bases and J lost 10 bases. The CDR3 is CASSWAGTGTSPLHF. In DNA, the CDR3 is TGTGCCAGCAGTTGGGCCGGGACAGGGACCTCACCCCTCCACTTT.

This chain links TRBV7-2 with TRBJ1-2; D unclear. Trimming removed 5 bases at V and 8 bases at J, with 9 bases between. The CDR3 length is 11 residues. Germline lookup yields CDR1 SGHTA and CDR2 FQGNSA. The CDR3 region is CASSKGIGYTF. The CDR3 DNA sequence: TGTGCCAGCAGCAAGGGAATCGGCTACACCTTC.